This T cell receptor (beta chain) was captured by sequencing in a study of vaccination and CD4 T cells after COVID-19. Study at large: Post-vaccination specimens were collected at a median of about 70 days following dose two (range 14 to 241).

One entry per CDR3 protein results from TCRdb running MiXCR on the PCR reads. The sample lists some 14,000 distinct CDR3 sequences, 69% occurring once. CDR1 and CDR2 (germline): DFQATT, SNEGSKA (reference sequence). Deletions cut 3 bases from V and 13 bases from J, with 16 bases between. This CDR3 contains 12 residues. This clonotype originated in a human donor who had recovered from COVID-19. The J gene is TRBJ2-1, the V gene TRBV20-1; no clear D. Here the sequenced sample was CD4+ T cells from blood, taken after SARS-CoV-2 vaccination. CDR3 region: CSARPQVDYQFF. In nucleotides, the CDR3 is TGCAGTGCTAGGCCCCAGGTAGATTACCAGTTCTTC.